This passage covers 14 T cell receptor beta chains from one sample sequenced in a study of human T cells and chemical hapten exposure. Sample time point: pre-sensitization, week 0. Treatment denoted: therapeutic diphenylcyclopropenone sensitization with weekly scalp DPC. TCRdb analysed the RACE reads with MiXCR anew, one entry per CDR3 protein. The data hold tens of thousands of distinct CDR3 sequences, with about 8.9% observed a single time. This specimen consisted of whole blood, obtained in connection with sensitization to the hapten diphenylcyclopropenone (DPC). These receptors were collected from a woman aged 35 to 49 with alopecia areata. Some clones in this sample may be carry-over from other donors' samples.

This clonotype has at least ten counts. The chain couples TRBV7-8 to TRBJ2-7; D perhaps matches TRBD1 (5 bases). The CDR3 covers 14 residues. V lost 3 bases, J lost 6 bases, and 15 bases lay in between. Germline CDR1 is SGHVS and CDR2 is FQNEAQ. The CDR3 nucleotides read TGTGCCAGCAGCTTTACAGGATTTGGCGGCGAGCAGTACTTC. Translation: CASSFTGFGGEQYF.

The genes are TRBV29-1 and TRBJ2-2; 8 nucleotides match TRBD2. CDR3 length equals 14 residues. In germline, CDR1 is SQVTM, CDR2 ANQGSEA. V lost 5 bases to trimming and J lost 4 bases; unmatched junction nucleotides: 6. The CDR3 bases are TGCAGCGTTAGACTAGCGAGGGGCACCGGGGAGCTGTTTTTT. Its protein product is CSVRLARGTGELFF.

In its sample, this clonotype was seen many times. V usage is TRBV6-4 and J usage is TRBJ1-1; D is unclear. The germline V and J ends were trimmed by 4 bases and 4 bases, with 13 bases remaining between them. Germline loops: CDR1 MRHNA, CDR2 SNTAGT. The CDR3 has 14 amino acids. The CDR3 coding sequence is TGTGCCAGCAGTGTTACTCTGCGAAGCACTGAAGCTTTCTTT. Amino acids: CASSVTLRSTEAFF.

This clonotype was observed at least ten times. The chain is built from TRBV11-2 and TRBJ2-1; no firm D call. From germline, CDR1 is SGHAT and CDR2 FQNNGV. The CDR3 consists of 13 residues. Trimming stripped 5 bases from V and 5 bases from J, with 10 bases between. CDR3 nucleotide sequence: TGTGCCAGCAGCCAAGGGCGGAACAATGAGCAGTTCTTC. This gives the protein CASSQGRNNEQFF.

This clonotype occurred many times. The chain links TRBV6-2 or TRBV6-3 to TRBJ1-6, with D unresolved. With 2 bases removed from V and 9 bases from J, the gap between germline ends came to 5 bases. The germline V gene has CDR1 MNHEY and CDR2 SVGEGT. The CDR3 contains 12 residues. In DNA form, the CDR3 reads TGTGCCAGCAGTTACGGAAGTTCACCCCTCCACTTT. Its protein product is CASSYGSSPLHF.

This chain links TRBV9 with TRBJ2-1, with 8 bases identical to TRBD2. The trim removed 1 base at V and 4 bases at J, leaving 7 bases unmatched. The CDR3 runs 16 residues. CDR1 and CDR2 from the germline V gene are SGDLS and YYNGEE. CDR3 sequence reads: CASSVIGLAGYNEQFF. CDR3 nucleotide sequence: TGTGCCAGCAGCGTAATCGGTCTAGCGGGTTACAATGAGCAGTTCTTC.

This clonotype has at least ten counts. This CDR3 reads CASSLSIGRINSNQPQHF. CDR3 nucleotide sequence: TGTGCCAGCAGCCTCTCAATCGGACGGATCAATAGCAATCAGCCCCAGCATTTT. This chain connects TRBV28 to TRBJ1-5; D gene unclear. The V and J ends lost 6 bases and 0 bases respectively, with 21 bases between them. This CDR3 has 18 amino acids. CDR1 is MDHEN, CDR2 SYDVKM, per germline. Drawing the rest from reference TRBV28 and TRBJ1-5, the complete variable domain is DVKVTQSSRYLVKRTGEKVFLECVQDMDHENMFWYRQDPGLGLRLIYFSYDVKMKEKGDIPEGYSVSREKKERFSLILESASTNQTSMYLCASSLSIGRINSNQPQHFGDGTRLSIL.

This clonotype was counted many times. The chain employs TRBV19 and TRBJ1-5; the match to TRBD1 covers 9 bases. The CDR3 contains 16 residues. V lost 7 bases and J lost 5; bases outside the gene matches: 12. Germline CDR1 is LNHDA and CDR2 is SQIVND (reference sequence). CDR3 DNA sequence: TGTGCCAGTACAATAACTACAGGGGGCACCTATCAGCCCCAGCATTTT. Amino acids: CASTITTGGTYQPQHF.

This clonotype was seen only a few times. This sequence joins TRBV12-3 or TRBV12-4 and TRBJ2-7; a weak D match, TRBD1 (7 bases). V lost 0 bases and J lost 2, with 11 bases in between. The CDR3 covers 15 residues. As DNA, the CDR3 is TGTGCCAGCAGTTTAGCGCAGGGGGGAGCCTACGAGCAGTACTTC. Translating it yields CASSLAQGGAYEQYF.

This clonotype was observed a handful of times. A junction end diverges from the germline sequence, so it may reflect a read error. CDR3 nucleotide sequence: TGTGCCAGCAGCTTCTCCCGGGGGTCAGCCCCAGCATTT. Translation: CASSFSRGSAPAF. The chain uses TRBV7-2 and TRBJ1-5; a possible D gene is TRBD1 (5 bases). Germline values: CDR1 SGHTA, CDR2 FQGNSA. The CDR3 totals 13 residues.

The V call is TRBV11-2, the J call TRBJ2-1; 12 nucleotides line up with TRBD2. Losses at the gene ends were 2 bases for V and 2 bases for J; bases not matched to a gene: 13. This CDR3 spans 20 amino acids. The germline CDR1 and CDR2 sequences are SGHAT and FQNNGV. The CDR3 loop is CASSLPQRLAGADTYNEQFF. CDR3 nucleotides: TGTGCCAGCAGCTTACCCCAACGACTAGCGGGGGCCGATACCTACAATGAGCAGTTCTTC.

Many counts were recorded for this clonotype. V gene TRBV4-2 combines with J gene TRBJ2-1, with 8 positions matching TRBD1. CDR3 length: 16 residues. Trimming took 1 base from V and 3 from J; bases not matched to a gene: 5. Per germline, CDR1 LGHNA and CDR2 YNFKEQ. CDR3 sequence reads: CASSQGAGGIYNEQFF. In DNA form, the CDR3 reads TGTGCCAGCAGCCAAGGGGCAGGGGGCATCTACAATGAGCAGTTCTTC.

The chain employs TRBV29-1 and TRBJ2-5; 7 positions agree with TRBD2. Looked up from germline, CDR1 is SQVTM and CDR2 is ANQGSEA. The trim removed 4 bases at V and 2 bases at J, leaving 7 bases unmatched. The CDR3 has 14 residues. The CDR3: CSVGGGKLQETQYF. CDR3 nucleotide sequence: TGCAGCGTTGGGGGGGGGAAACTGCAAGAGACCCAGTACTTC. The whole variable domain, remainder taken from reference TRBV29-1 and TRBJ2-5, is SAVISQKPSRDICQRGTSLTIQCQVDSQVTMMFWYRQQPGQSLTLIATANQGSEATYESGFVIDKFPISRPNLTFSTLTVSNMSPEDSSIYLCSVGGGKLQETQYFGPGTRLLVL.

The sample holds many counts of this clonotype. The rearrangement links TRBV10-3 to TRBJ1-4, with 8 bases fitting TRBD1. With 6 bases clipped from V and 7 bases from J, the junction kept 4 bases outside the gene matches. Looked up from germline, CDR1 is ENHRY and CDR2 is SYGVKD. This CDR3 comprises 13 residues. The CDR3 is CAIRQGASEKLFF. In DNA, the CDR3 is TGTGCCATCAGGCAGGGGGCGAGTGAAAAACTGTTTTTT.